The rows below give T cell receptor beta chains drawn from one sample of a study of T cells after yellow fever vaccination. In TCRdb, the 5' RACE reads were re-called with MiXCR into one record per CDR3 protein. This sample has some 390,000 distinct CDR3 sequences, with around 19% found just once. Material: PBMCs, obtained before the yellow fever booster vaccination. Source of these receptors: a man younger than 30 who received the YFV17D yellow fever vaccine. CDR3s include the opening cysteine and the closing phenylalanine or tryptophan. A D gene is named only where the DNA matches it firmly. Rows may omit the clone size; those that give it use once, few, many or a size class.

v_gene	abundance	j_gene	d_gene	CDR3nt	CDR3aa
TRBV6-5	few	TRBJ1-1	NA	TGTGCCAGCAGAGGGGGATTGGGAACTGAAGCTTTCTTT	CASRGGLGTEAFF
TRBV25-1	few	TRBJ1-2	NA	TGTGCCAGCAATGCGGGAGATGGCTACACCTTC	CASNAGDGYTF
TRBV4-1	NA	TRBJ2-7	TRBD1	TGCGCCAGCAGCCCACGGGACAGGGGGCTCTACGAGCAGTACTTC	CASSPRDRGLYEQYF
TRBV5-1	NA	TRBJ2-3	TRBD1	TGCGCCAGCAGCTTCGGCCGGGACAGGTTCACAGATACGCAGTATTTT	CASSFGRDRFTDTQYF
TRBV20-1	NA	TRBJ2-7	TRBD1	TGCAGTGCTAGTTGGCGTGAGGGGGCCGGAAACGAGCAGTACTTC	CSASWREGAGNEQYF
TRBV25-1	NA	TRBJ1-2	NA	TGTGCCAGCAGTGAATGGAACACCGGCTATGGCTACACCTTC	CASSEWNTGYGYTF
TRBV4-3	many	TRBJ2-1	TRBD2	TGCGCCAGCAGCCAAGATACGGGGGGGTCTTACAATGAGCAGTTCTTC	CASSQDTGGSYNEQFF
TRBV29-1	many	TRBJ1-6	TRBD1	TGCAGCGTTCGGGGACAGGAGAATTCACCCCTCCACTTT	CSVRGQENSPLHF
TRBV20-1	few	TRBJ1-1	NA	TGCAGTGCTAGAGAGGACGGATCCTACACTGAAGCTTTCTTT	CSAREDGSYTEAFF
TRBV10-2	few	TRBJ2-4	TRBD2	TGCGCCAGCAGTGAGTCCGGGGGAGGGAACATTCAGTACTTC	CASSESGGGNIQYF
TRBV4-3	few	TRBJ2-5	TRBD2	TGCGCCAGCAGCCAAGAGACTAGCTGGGAGACCCAGTACTTC	CASSQETSWETQYF
TRBV11-3	NA	TRBJ2-3	TRBD1	TGTGCCAGCAGCTTAGAGGGGACAGGGGCCGCAGATACGCAGTATTTT	CASSLEGTGAADTQYF
TRBV11-2	NA	TRBJ1-2	NA	TGTGCCAGCAGCAGACCAGGGGCACCGATTAGCTACACCTTC	CASSRPGAPISYTF
TRBV12-3/TRBV12-4	many	TRBJ2-4	TRBD1	TGTGCCAGCAGTTTAAGGATGGGGGACAGCGCCGACTTC	CASSLRMGDSADF
TRBV7-9	NA	TRBJ2-7	TRBD2	TGTGCCAGCAGCTTCACTAGCGGGGTATACTCCTACGAGCAGTACTTC	CASSFTSGVYSYEQYF
TRBV20-1	NA	TRBJ1-4	TRBD1	TGCAGTGCTTCGAAATACGGGACAGGGGTTGAAAAACTGTTTTTT	CSASKYGTGVEKLFF
TRBV12-3/TRBV12-4	few	TRBJ2-5	NA	TGTGCCAGCAGAATAACGGGACTCCAAGAGACCCAGTACTTC	CASRITGLQETQYF
TRBV7-2	few	TRBJ1-5	NA	TGTGCCAGCAGCTTAGCTCTGAATAGCAATCAGCCCCAGCATTTT	CASSLALNSNQPQHF
TRBV9	many	TRBJ2-1	NA	TGTGCCAGCAGCGCCGGCGAGCAGTTCTTC	CASSAGEQFF
TRBV7-8	NA	TRBJ2-4	NA	TGTGCCAGCAGCTTAGTATCTCCCGGACAGCTAGCCAAAAACATTCAGTACTTC	CASSLVSPGQLAKNIQYF
TRBV20-1	many	TRBJ2-4	NA	TGCAGTGCTAGAGATCACGGGGCCCCGGCGGACATTCAGTACTTC	CSARDHGAPADIQYF
TRBV9	many	TRBJ2-1	NA	TGTGCCAGCAGCGAGACCCTCCTAGCGAGGGCCGATGAGCAGTTCTTC	CASSETLLARADEQFF